Each of the 19 T cell receptor beta chains below was sequenced from the same sample in a study of control samples from healthy donors and cancer patients. This table comes from immunoSEQ multiplex PCR, and its TCRdb copy is limited to in-frame clones, with some not included. The sample has approximately 120,000 clones; 85% to 90% are singletons. Sequenced material: blood. The receptors were sampled from a woman in her 50s in good health.

The chain employs TRBV5-4 and TRBJ1-5, with D perhaps TRBD1 (6 bases). Trimming stripped 5 bases from V and 9 bases from J, with 15 bases between. Germline V gene data show CDR1 as SGHNT and CDR2 as YYREEE (reference sequence). The CDR3 is 13 residues long. CDR3 coding DNA: TGTGCCAGCAGGATGGGACAACAAGGGCCCCAGCATTTT. Translating it yields CASRMGQQGPQHF.

V usage is TRBV19 and J usage is TRBJ1-1; D unclear. Per the germline V gene, CDR1 is LNHDA and CDR2 is SQIVND (reference sequence). The CDR3 totals 16 residues. V lost 5 bases and J 4 bases, leaving 20 bases between the germline ends. The CDR3 DNA reads TGTGCCAGTAGTGACCACAGAGGCTCTTCGACCACTGAAGCTTTCTTT. This encodes CASSDHRGSSTTEAFF. Complete variable domain (other parts from reference TRBV19 and TRBJ1-1): DGGITQSPKYLFRKEGQNVTLSCEQNLNHDAMYWYRQDPGQGLRLIYYSQIVNDFQKGDIAEGYSVSREKKESFPLTVTSAQKNPTAFYLCASSDHRGSSTTEAFFGQGTRLTVV.

About this clone: This same CDR3 is encoded by further DNA sequences in the sample. The chain recombines TRBV6-1 with TRBJ2-7; D is undetermined. Between the trimmed V and J ends, which lost 0 bases and 4 bases, there was a span of 4 bases. This CDR3 spans 12 amino acids. The germline CDR1 and CDR2 sequences are MNHNS and SASEGT. The CDR3 bases are TGTGCCAGCAGTGAAGCGAAGTACGAGCAGTACGTC. Its translation: CASSEAKYEQYV.

The rearrangement links TRBV6-6 to TRBJ1-1, with 8 bases that match TRBD1. CDR1 and CDR2 (germline): MNHNY, SVGAGI (reference sequence). The CDR3 runs 14 residues. V lost 6 bases and J lost 6; bases outside the gene matches: 9. The DNA of the CDR3 is TGTGCCAGCAGGTATGGACAGGGTCTCGCTGAAGCTTTCTTT. Its translation is CASRYGQGLAEAFF.

This chain uses TRBV4-3 with TRBJ2-5; 9 bases fit TRBD2. Germline V lookup: CDR1 LGHNA, CDR2 YSLEER. J lost 4 bases, V lost 3 bases, and 18 bases had no gene match. The CDR3 length is 19 residues. The CDR3 protein is CASSQSVGAGGPGGETQYF. CDR3 DNA sequence: TGCGCCAGCAGCCAGAGTGTAGGTGCGGGAGGGCCGGGGGGAGAGACCCAGTACTTC.

This sequence joins TRBV18 and TRBJ1-2; 8 bases map to TRBD1. This CDR3 is 15 amino acids long. Unmatched junction bases numbered 3, after V lost 2 bases and J lost 1 base. The germline V gene encodes CDR1 KGHSH and CDR2 LQKENI. The chain's CDR3 is CASSPGTGFNYGYTF. In DNA form, the CDR3 reads TGTGCCAGCTCACCAGGGACAGGCTTTAACTATGGCTACACCTTC.

The chain has TRBV9 and TRBJ2-3, with 7 positions matching TRBD1. CDR3 length equals 14 residues. V shed 3 bases, J shed 5 bases, and the junction held 6 bases outside the gene matches. The germline gives CDR1 SGDLS, CDR2 YYNGEE. The CDR3 sequence: CASSARQGGDTQYF. Written as DNA, the CDR3 is TGTGCCAGCAGCGCACGACAGGGCGGAGATACGCAGTATTTT.

This chain uses TRBV15 with TRBJ2-7; 9 bases map to TRBD2. Per germline, CDR1 LNHNV and CDR2 YYDKDF (reference sequence). There are 16 residues in the CDR3. J lost 2 bases, V lost 3 bases, and 8 bases had no gene match. CDR3 nucleotides: TGTGCCACCAGCAGTAATAGCGGGAGTAACGCCTACGAGCAGTACGTC. Residues: CATSSNSGSNAYEQYV.

The genes are TRBV10-2 and TRBJ1-6; maybe TRBD1 (5 bases). Germline CDR1 is WSHSY and CDR2 is SAAADI. This CDR3 spans 15 amino acids. Trimming pared 0 bases from V and 6 bases from J, leaving 9 bases between. The CDR3 DNA reads as TGCGCCAGCAGTGAGTCGACAGAGAGTAATTCACCCCTCCACTTT. As protein: CASSESTESNSPLHF.

The V call is TRBV6-5, the J call TRBJ1-1; maybe TRBD1 (5 bases). CDR3 length: 14 amino acids. Germline V CDR1 and CDR2: MNHEY, SVGAGI. Trimming shortened V by 9 bases and J by 3 bases, and 17 bases separated the two germline ends. CDR3 in DNA: TGTGCCAGTCGGGAGGGTGGGGCCGACACTGAAGCTTTCTTT. As protein: CASREGGADTEAFF.

The chain combines TRBV3-1 (or the pseudogene TRBV3-2) with TRBJ1-1, with D possibly being TRBD1 (6 bases). The CDR3 is 16 amino acids. Germline V lookup: CDR1 LGHDT, CDR2 YNNKEL (reference sequence). V lost 2 bases and J lost 1, with 14 bases in between. CDR3 region: CASSQRGGYRNTEAFF. DNA of the CDR3: TGTGCCAGCAGCCAAAGGGGGGGATACAGGAACACTGAAGCTTTCTTT.

The V call is TRBV5-1, the J call TRBJ1-2, with D hard to call. CDR1 is SGHRS, CDR2 YFSETQ, per germline. Between the trimmed V and J ends, which lost 5 bases and 8 bases, there was a span of 16 bases. The CDR3 totals 13 residues. CDR3 in DNA: TGCGCCAGCAGTCGGTCGGGGATTGAGGGCTACACCTTC. Its translation: CASSRSGIEGYTF.

The J gene is TRBJ1-2, the V gene TRBV12-3 or TRBV12-4; no reliable D call. The ends were cut back, 2 bases at V and 4 bases at J, with 8 bases in the middle. This CDR3 contains 13 residues. DNA of the CDR3: TGTGCCAGCAGTTTATCGTTCAGCTATGGCTACACCTTC. Translated: CASSLSFSYGYTF.

The V and J genes are TRBV29-1 and TRBJ1-2; D not resolved. Germline CDR1 reads SQVTM; CDR2 reads ANQGSEA. CDR3 size: 13 residues. The V and J ends lost 4 bases and 4 bases respectively, with 13 bases between them. CDR3 residues: CSVVLWDRYGYTF. The DNA for the CDR3 is TGCAGCGTTGTTTTGTGGGATCGCTATGGCTACACCTTC.

This chain links TRBV19 with TRBJ1-1; D is possibly TRBD1 (5 bases). The germline V gene has CDR1 LNHDA and CDR2 SQIVND (reference sequence). This CDR3 is 14 amino acids long. V was trimmed by 3 bases and J by 5 bases, leaving 13 bases between them. The CDR3 bases are TGTGCCAGTAGTATCCCAGGGCTTGGGACTGAAGCTTTCTTT. It is translated as CASSIPGLGTEAFF.

V usage is TRBV27 and J usage is TRBJ1-2, with D perhaps TRBD1 (5 bases). Germline loops: CDR1 MNHEY, CDR2 SMNVEV (reference sequence). The CDR3 contains 15 residues. The V end was cut by 5 bases, the J end by 4 bases, with 17 bases between. In DNA, the CDR3 is TGTGCCAGCAGTCCAGCTGGGGGGAGCGGCTATGGCTACACCTTC. Residues: CASSPAGGSGYGYTF.

The chain uses TRBV19 and TRBJ2-3; D is ambiguous. Germline values: CDR1 LNHDA, CDR2 SQIVND (reference sequence). With 3 bases removed from V and 6 bases from J, the gap between germline ends came to 10 bases. This CDR3 spans 13 amino acids. In DNA form, the CDR3 reads TGTGCCAGTAGTATCATAGCCGAGGATACGCAGTATTTT. It translates to CASSIIAEDTQYF.

The chain recombines TRBV24-1 with TRBJ1-2; possibly TRBD1 for D (5 bases). The CDR3 has 13 amino acids. Germline V CDR1 and CDR2: KGHDR, SFDVKD. V was shortened by 0 bases and J by 8 bases, with 9 bases between the two germline ends. Here the CDR3 reads CATSDLAGLGYTF. The DNA of the CDR3 is TGTGCCACCAGTGATTTGGCAGGGTTAGGCTACACCTTC.

The chain links TRBV5-4 to TRBJ2-5, with D perhaps being TRBD1 or TRBD2 (5 bases each). The germline V gene encodes CDR1 SGHNT and CDR2 YYREEE (reference sequence). Trimming left V 5 bases short and J 4 bases short, with 24 bases between. CDR3 size: 17 residues. CDR3 in amino acids: CASSPGAGAQSRETQYF. The CDR3 DNA is TGTGCCAGCAGTCCCGGGGCCGGGGCTCAATCCCGAGAGACCCAGTACTTC.